This T cell receptor (beta chain) was captured by sequencing in a study of T cell responses to AZD1222 COVID-19 vaccine (dated by TCRdb to about 2021). Describing the broader study: A total of about 230 trial participants underwent TCR sequencing, of whom 207 received two doses of AZD1222 and about 26 received two doses of the MenACWY control vaccine. Trial participants were enrolled into age subgroups of 18-55, 56-69 and 70-plus years, which contained about 150, 28 and 57 TCR-sequenced participants, respectively. Results and caveats for the whole study, not just this receptor: A significant rise in spike-specific TCR breadth and depth was observed after two AZD1222 doses relative to day 0 and relative to MenACWY recipients. Only five to seven AZD1222 recipients were SARS-CoV-2 seropositive at baseline, limiting conclusions about previously exposed vaccinees. Because no day 14 peak-response samples were available, repertoires were characterized only after the peak T cell response. The vaccine-associated CD4 TCRs covered the entire spike protein, and the dominant responses fell in regions 160-218 and 743-854. In the small 56-69-year group, the increase in depth fell short of significance, most likely because of low power. Epitopes outside the regions mutated in the B.1.351 and B.1.1.7 variants were reportedly recognized by nearly half of the unique spike-specific TCRs. Participants were mostly white British, with more females than males. The authors suggested clonal diversity may have been underestimated.

This clone was seen just once. The target of this receptor is not known. Base-call qualities are not available, and no considerably larger clone is one nucleotide away. The time point tag for this specimen amounts to: about 28 days (+/-7) after the second vaccine dose. AZD1222 recipients whose second dose came at about 4 weeks and those whose second dose came at about 12 weeks were combined into one group, since spike-specific TCR depth and breadth did not differ between the two schedules. The vaccinee samples were drawn from two UK trials, COV001 and COV002, one of which was a single-blind randomized controlled phase 2/3 trial testing AZD1222 (ChAdOx1 nCoV-19) in healthy adults. Trial participant PBMC samples were collected at day 0 and day 28 after the second dose for TCRbeta chain sequencing. The CDR3 regions of human TCRbeta chains were analyzed by immunosequencing. Per the original workflow: Repertoire TCRs were matched against a reference library of SARS-CoV-2-specific TCRs generated with the MIRA antigen-specificity platform. Breadth was defined as the fraction of unique TCRs that were SARS-CoV-2-associated. Depth was defined as the fraction of total T cells that were SARS-CoV-2-associated. Each spike-specific TCR was assigned to its reactive spike region and to a CD4 or CD8 class using the MIRA data. Log10-transformed breadth and depth values were compared by one-way ANOVA with Sidak's multiple comparisons tests. This is the immuneACCESS table as TCRdb keeps it, with only in-frame sequences that have V and J called. A part of the clones is gone; compared with another copy, unresolved V genes explain less than half, and the rest is unexplained. V, J and clone size reflect that table, while D and trimming were determined from the DNA. Present in this sample are 4,500 or so clones, about nine tenths of which were seen just once. Roughly 5.5% of the sample is taken by the ten largest.

The germline V gene (reference sequence) sets CDR1 to GTSNPN and CDR2 to SVGIG. The junction carries 17 bases between V and J, which are trimmed by 2 bases and 4 bases respectively. The CDR3 covers 16 residues, taking in both the cysteine and the phenylalanine. Only the CDR3 DNA is retained, 48 bases long and in frame from the first base. The sequence came from an adult who received the AZD1222 COVID-19 vaccine. Source: peripheral blood, taken 28 days after the second AZD1222 dose. This chain joins TRBV30 to TRBJ1-4; the D gene is not confidently resolved. The nucleotides are TGTGCCTGGAGTCTACGGTCCGGACTGATTAATGAAAAACTGTTTTTT. This encodes CAWSLRSGLINEKLFF.